These T cell receptor beta chains were read from a single sample in a study of PD-1 blockade in classical Hodgkin lymphoma. Repertoires were generated with immunoSEQ multiplex PCR, while TCRdb's copy carries only in-frame clones and drops some. In the table there are approximately 15,000 clones, around 87% of which are singletons. The sample consisted of peripheral blood mononuclear cells (PBMCs). The receptors shown here come from a human donor with classical Hodgkin lymphoma. Each CDR3 is given with its conserved first and last residue. D genes are given only for firm matches.

v_call	j_call	d_call	cdr3_aa	cdr3_nt
TRBV19	TRBJ2-1	-	CASRTAESSYNEQFF	TGTGCCAGTAGGACAGCTGAAAGCTCCTACAATGAGCAGTTCTTC
TRBV29-1	TRBJ2-4	TRBD2	CSVEASGYKNIQYF	TGCAGCGTTGAAGCTAGCGGATACAAAAACATTCAGTACTTC
TRBV4-3	TRBJ1-4	-	CASSQALQKGEKLFF	TGCGCCAGCAGCCAAGCGTTACAAAAGGGGGAAAAACTGTTTTTT
TRBV7-6	TRBJ2-5	-	CASSSIGETQYF	TGTGCCAGCAGTTCCATAGGGGAGACCCAGTACTTC
TRBV15	TRBJ2-3	TRBD2	CATSRGYGGFSTDTQYF	TGTGCCACCAGCAGAGGTTACGGGGGGTTCTCAACAGATACGCAGTATTTT
TRBV5-4	TRBJ2-4	-	CASSLDWGNIQYF	TGTGCCAGCAGCTTGGATTGGGGAAACATTCAGTACTTC
TRBV10-3	TRBJ2-6	-	CAISELDSGANVLTF	TGTGCCATCAGTGAGCTCGACTCTGGGGCCAACGTCCTGACTTTC
TRBV7-9	TRBJ1-4	-	CASSLAAGKMGEKLFF	TGTGCCAGCAGCTTAGCAGCGGGCAAGATGGGAGAAAAACTGTTTTTT
TRBV7-2	TRBJ2-7	TRBD2	CASSPTLGTSGLSSYEQYF	TGTGCCAGCAGCCCTACCCTTGGGACTAGCGGGTTGAGCTCCTACGAGCAGTACTTC
TRBV11-1	TRBJ2-1	TRBD2	CASSPVDRAGGSGEQFF	TGTGCCAGCAGCCCTGTCGATCGAGCGGGAGGATCAGGTGAGCAGTTCTTC